The present TCR beta chain was sequenced within a study of blood T cell repertoires in COVID-19. Background on the study: Specimens from acute and convalescent COVID-19 originated in the United States, Italy and Spain. T cells, B-cell-depleted T cells, or PBMCs provided the cDNA or gDNA that served as material.

V was cut by 0 bases and J by 4 bases, with 14 bases left in between. The length of the CDR3 is 15 residues. Looked up from germline, CDR1 is SGHRS and CDR2 is YFSETQ. Study processing details: Amplification of reference gene primers was used by the study to estimate nucleated cell counts. The repertoire was sequenced with immunoSEQ multiplex PCR; TCRdb's copy has only in-frame clones and lacks some. V and J calls and clone size come straight from that table; D and trimming were deduced from the DNA. The profile shows roughly 39,000 clones, around 85% of them singletons. This clone has a single count.

V gene TRBV5-1 combines with J gene TRBJ2-7; possibly TRBD2 for D (5 bases). Sequenced input: peripheral blood. This TCR was recovered from a man in his 60s with acute or convalescent COVID-19. The CDR3 DNA is TGCGCCAGCAGCTTGGTAACGGGAACTTTTTACGAGCAGTACTTC. This translates into CASSLVTGTFYEQYF.